This is a list of T cell receptor beta chains from one sample in a study of tumor-infiltrating lymphocytes in primary liver carcinoma. One entry per CDR3 protein, called by TCRdb with MiXCR from the multiplex PCR reads. Found here are approximately 73,000 distinct CDR3 sequences, 60% to 80% of them singletons; the top ten hold 25% to 30%. Sequencing was performed on liver tumor tissue from sampling region 4. The receptor source for this set is a man in his forties with primary liver carcinoma and hepatitis B virus infection. Both conserved end residues are part of each CDR3. The D gene is left open where the match is weak. Clone size is given for some rows only: seen once, a few or many times, or a class if the clone is expanded.

>TRBJ2-2|TRBV24-1|.|TRBD1
CATSDTSGNRGEGELFF
TGTGCCACCAGTGATACCTCCGGGAACAGGGGAGAAGGGGAGCTGTTTTTT
>TRBJ1-2|TRBV7-8|.|.
CASGEQGSYGYTF
TGCGCCAGCGGCGAACAGGGATCTTATGGCTACACCTTC
>TRBJ2-7|TRBV6-1|many|.
CASNPGHYEQYF
TGTGCCAGCAACCCGGGCCACTACGAGCAGTACTTC
>TRBJ2-7|TRBV6-1|.|.
CASSVAAHRGDEQYF
TGTGCCAGCAGTGTAGCGGCACACCGGGGTGACGAGCAGTACTTC
>TRBJ2-1|TRBV11-2|.|.
CGSSINDSYEQFF
TGTGGCAGCAGCATAAATGATTCCTATGAGCAGTTCTTC
>TRBJ2-7|TRBV6-1|.|TRBD1
CATRSGQGSHEQYF
TGTGCCACTAGGTCAGGACAGGGGTCCCACGAGCAGTACTTC
>TRBJ2-1|TRBV28|many|.
CASSPWGSYNEQFF
TGTGCCAGCAGTCCATGGGGATCCTACAATGAGCAGTTCTTC
>TRBJ2-5|TRBV11-2|.|TRBD2
CASGGGDQKAQYF
TGTGCCAGCGGGGGAGGGGACCAAAAGGCCCAGTACTTC
>TRBJ2-1|TRBV10-2|.|TRBD2
CASSVLASRLSSYIEQFF
TGCGCCAGCAGTGTACTAGCGTCTCGACTGAGCTCCTACATTGAGCAGTTCTTC
>TRBJ2-1|TRBV6-1|.|TRBD2
CASSENGREGFFF
TGTGCCAGCAGCGAAAACGGGAGGGAGGGCTTTTTCTTC
>TRBJ1-4|TRBV9|once|.
CVSSPHPATDEKLFF
TGTGTCAGCAGCCCCCACCCCGCAACTGATGAAAAACTGTTTTTT
>TRBJ2-7|TRBV19|.|TRBD2
CASSGLAGAYEQYF
TGTGCCAGTAGCGGACTAGCGGGAGCATACGAGCAGTACTTC
>TRBJ2-1|TRBV5-6|.|TRBD1
CASSPRDSPSSYNGRFF
TGTGCCAGCAGCCCACGGGACAGCCCCAGCTCCTACAATGGGCGGTTCTTC
>TRBJ2-7|TRBV11-2|.|.
CASSSGGGVCEQYF
TGTGCCAGCAGCTCAGGCGGCGGAGTCTGCGAGCAGTATTTC
>TRBJ2-7|TRBV5-5|.|.
CASSSAGAKQYF
TGCGCCAGCAGCTCAGCAGGGGCCAAGCAGTACTTC
>TRBJ2-4|TRBV10-3|.|.
CAISEMASWRANIQYF
TGTGCCATCAGTGAGATGGCTAGCTGGAGGGCGAACATTCAGTACTTC
>TRBJ1-5|TRBV28|.|.
CTNNSEGRPQHF
TGTACCAACAATAGCGAAGGGAGGCCCCAGCATTTT
>TRBJ2-7|TRBV18|few|.
CASSPDLVGGPFRYEQYF
TGTGCCAGCTCACCGGACCTAGTGGGGGGGCCTTTCCGGTACGAGCAGTACTTC
>TRBJ2-5|TRBV11-2|.|TRBD2
CASSLDLGLAGRETRYF
TGTGCCAGCAGCTTAGATTTAGGACTAGCGGGAAGGGAGACTCGGTACTTC
>TRBJ2-2|TRBV10-3|.|.
CASSPSPRVDTGELFF
TGTGCCAGCAGTCCCTCGCCCCGGGTGGACACAGGGGAGCTGTTTTTT
>TRBJ2-7|TRBV6-5|.|.
CASSLEPPGEYEQYF
TGTGCCAGCAGCCTTGAGCCGCCCGGGGAATACGAGCAGTACTTC
>TRBJ2-1|TRBV6-1|few|TRBD1
CASSGVQGAYNEQFF
TGTGCCAGCAGTGGAGTGCAGGGGGCCTACAATGAGCAGTTCTTC
>TRBJ2-3|TRBV11-2|.|.
CASSLGGGADTEYF
TGTGCCAGCAGCTTGGGGGGCGGTGCAGATACGGAGTATTTT
>TRBJ1-4|TRBV30|.|.
CESATNKKLFF
TGTGAGTCAGCAACTAATAAAAAACTGTTTTTT
>TRBJ1-1|TRBV5-4|.|.
CVGSALTRGRGEAFF
TGTGTCGGCAGCGCCCTGACACGGGGAAGGGGTGAAGCTTTCTTT
>TRBJ2-1|TRBV2|.|.
CASSMNEQFF
TGTGCCAGTAGTATGAATGAGCAGTTCTTC
>TRBJ1-5|TRBV5-6|.|TRBD1
CASSLGGRQPRHF
TGTGCCAGCAGCTTAGGGGGCAGGCAGCCCCGGCATTTT
>TRBJ2-7|TRBV13|many|TRBD2
CASSPRGGQYEQYF
TGTGCCAGCAGCCCTCGGGGGGGGCAGTACGAGCAGTACTTC
>TRBJ2-2|TRBV2|few|TRBD1
CASRVRDRGTNTGELFF
TGTGCCAGCAGAGTCCGGGACAGGGGGACTAACACCGGGGAGCTGTTTTTT
>TRBJ1-1|TRBV6-5|.|.
CASSSDTLNTEAFF
TGTGCCAGCAGTTCGGACACCCTCAACACTGAAGCTTTCTTT
>TRBJ2-1|TRBV5-4|.|.
CASCVGYSSYNEQFF
TGTGCCAGCTGCGTCGGTTACAGCTCCTACAATGAGCAGTTTTTC
>TRBJ2-3|TRBV6-1|.|TRBD2
CASRGPTGGGDTQYF
TGTGCCAGCAGGGGTCCGACGGGAGGGGGAGATACGCAGTATTTT
>TRBJ2-7|TRBV6-5|many|TRBD1
CDSSYSGQGGEQYF
TGTGACAGCAGTTACTCCGGACAGGGTGGAGAGCAGTACTTC
>TRBJ2-7|TRBV10-3|.|TRBD1
CAISSGTGIYEYYF
TGTGCCATCAGTTCCGGGACAGGGATCTACGAGTACTACTTC
>TRBJ2-5|TRBV14|.|TRBD1
CVSNQEDREETQYF
TGTGTCAGCAACCAAGAGGACAGGGAAGAGACCCAATACTTC
>TRBJ2-7|TRBV20-1|few|.
CSARAPDLEQYF
TGCAGTGCTAGAGCCCCAGACCTCGAGCAGTACTTC
>TRBJ2-7|TRBV6-1|.|TRBD1
CANSEAQGQGYEQYF
TGTGCAAACAGTGAAGCGCAGGGACAGGGCTACGAGCAGTACTTC
>TRBJ1-1|TRBV6-1|.|.
CATSGRALEAFF
TGTGCCACTTCGGGACGAGCACTCGAAGCTTTCTTT
>TRBJ2-1|TRBV29-1|few|TRBD2
CSVALAGGSDEQFF
TGCAGCGTGGCTCTAGCGGGAGGATCTGATGAGCAGTTCTTC
>TRBJ2-1|TRBV11-2|.|TRBD2
CVSSFLLAGGRQFF
TGTGTCAGCAGTTTCCTACTAGCGGGAGGTCGGCAGTTCTTC
>TRBJ2-5|TRBV11-1|.|TRBD1
CASSPGQGDQETQYF
TGTGCCAGCAGCCCGGGACAGGGGGACCAAGAGACCCAGTACTTC
>TRBJ2-3|TRBV6-1|.|.
CASSELTGETGTQYF
TGTGCCAGCAGTGAACTAACGGGAGAGACAGGTACGCAGTATTTT
>TRBJ1-2|TRBV10-3|.|TRBD1
CAIRTGNGDYGYAF
TGCGCCATCAGGACAGGGAACGGGGACTATGGCTACGCCTTC
>TRBJ2-6|TRBV10-2|once|.
CVSNVLPAGSLSGANVLTF
TGCGTAAGCAATGTCCTCCCAGCGGGCTCTCTCTCTGGGGCCAACGTCCTGACTTTC
>TRBJ2-5|TRBV11-2|.|.
CTSSLGAAGHIGETQYF
TGTACCAGCAGCCTGGGGGCGGCAGGGCATATCGGAGAGACCCAGTACTTC
>TRBJ2-3|TRBV12-3/TRBV12-4|.|.
CGSSSPGRASTDTQYF
TGTGGCAGCAGTTCTCCCGGACGCGCTAGTACAGATACGCAGTATTTT
>TRBJ2-7|TRBV29-1|.|.
CSPWLNSGEQYF
TGCAGCCCGTGGCTGAATTCAGGAGAGCAGTATTTC
>TRBJ2-1|TRBV11-2|.|.
CASDLAYNEQVF
TGTGCCAGCGACTTAGCATACAATGAGCAGGTCTTC
>TRBJ2-7|TRBV11-2|few|.
CASSLAARGYEQYF
TGTGCCAGCAGCTTAGCGGCTAGGGGATACGAGCAGTACTTC
>TRBJ2-4|TRBV11-1|.|.
CANSWGPQNIQYF
TGCGCCAACAGCTGGGGACCCCAAAACATACAGTACTTC
>TRBJ2-2|TRBV4-2|.|TRBD2
CASTPGTSVNTRELFF
TGTGCCAGCACCCCGGGGACTAGCGTGAACACGCGGGAGCTGTTTTTT
>TRBJ2-7|TRBV29-1|.|.
CSAGRQYPCERYF
.
>TRBJ1-6|TRBV7-9|.|.
CASSPRTYNSPLHF
TGTGCCAGCAGCCCGAGGACCTATAATTCACCCCTCCACTTT
>TRBJ2-1|TRBV18|.|TRBD2
CASSPSLLAGGNEQFF
TGTGCCAGCTCACCAAGTCTACTAGCGGGAGGCAATGAGCAGTTCTTC
>TRBJ1-4|TRBV6-6|few|.
CASSKGRDNEKLFF
TGTGCCAGCAGTAAGGGACGGGACAATGAAAAGCTGTTTTTT
>TRBJ2-1|TRBV7-2|.|.
CASSLGASSPDEQFF
TGTGCCAGCAGCCTCGGGGCCTCATCCCCCGATGAGCAGTTCTTC